Presented here are 19 T cell receptor beta chains from one specimen sequenced in a study of T cell responses to AZD1222 COVID-19 vaccine. The method was immunoSEQ multiplex PCR; TCRdb's version includes in-frame clones alone and lacks a portion of them. The table has around 100,000 clones, about 87% seen once; the top ten hold under 2%. This material consisted of peripheral blood, taken on day 0 of AZD1222 vaccination. Every receptor here comes from an adult in good health.

The V and J genes are TRBV2 and TRBJ2-7; D not resolved. V lost 6 bases and J lost 6, with 12 bases in between. Per the germline V gene, CDR1 is SNHLY and CDR2 is FYNNEI. The CDR3 is 12 residues long. The CDR3 here is CASRPDVGEQYF. The CDR3 DNA follows: TGTGCCAGCAGGCCCGACGTGGGCGAGCAGTACTTC.

The V call is TRBV4-1, the J call TRBJ2-1; 10 bases agree with TRBD2. Germline V gene lookup returns CDR1 MGHRA and CDR2 YSYEKL. This CDR3 spans 19 amino acids. Trimming cost V 5 bases and J 11 bases; bases outside gene matches: 24. The CDR3 here is CASSRGPLDRGAGGPQQFF. The CDR3, as DNA: TGCGCCAGCAGCAGGGGACCGTTAGATAGAGGAGCGGGAGGGCCCCAGCAGTTCTTC.

This chain uses TRBV7-9 with TRBJ1-3, with D perhaps TRBD1 (6 bases). Germline CDR1 is SEHNR and CDR2 is FQNEAQ (reference sequence). This CDR3 comprises 15 residues. Between the trimmed V and J ends, which lost 0 bases and 4 bases, there was a span of 10 bases. CDR3 amino acids: CASSLATGPGNTIYF. In DNA form, the CDR3 reads TGTGCCAGCAGCTTAGCCACAGGGCCAGGAAACACCATATATTTT.

The chain is built from TRBV27 and TRBJ1-6; TRBD1 matches at 10 bases. The ends lost 6 bases at V and 10 bases at J; junction bases unmatched: 9. The CDR3 extends over 15 amino acids. Germline CDR1 is MNHEY and CDR2 is SMNVEV (reference sequence). The CDR3 DNA sequence: TGTGCCAGCAGCCCCCTTGGGACAGGGGTATCACCCCTCCACTTT. It specifies CASSPLGTGVSPLHF.

This sequence joins TRBV12-3 or TRBV12-4 and TRBJ2-7, with a tentative D call TRBD1 (5 bases). This CDR3 region has 13 residues. Trimming removed 5 bases at V and 5 bases at J, with 13 bases between. The CDR3 DNA reads TGTGCCAGCAGTCCGCAGGGCTGGGACGAGCAGTACTTC. It codes for CASSPQGWDEQYF.

For this clone: Distinct nucleotide sequences in the sample also encode this CDR3. The chain combines TRBV30 with TRBJ2-1; a weak D match, TRBD1 (6 bases). V lost 2 bases, J lost 3 bases, and 11 bases lay in between. This CDR3 is 14 amino acids long. Germline loops: CDR1 GTSNPN, CDR2 SVGIG (reference sequence). DNA for the CDR3: TGTGCCTGGAGTAGAGGGGGAATCTACAATGAGCAGTTCTTC. As protein: CAWSRGGIYNEQFF.

The rearrangement links TRBV9 to TRBJ2-7, with 10 bases identical to TRBD2. The junction had 1 base not matched to a gene; V was cut back by 0 bases and J by 1 base. The CDR3 is 15 amino acids. CDR1 SGDLS and CDR2 YYNGEE come from the germline V gene. CDR3 loop: CASSVATSGSYEQYF. CDR3 nucleotide sequence: TGTGCCAGCAGCGTAGCGACTAGCGGGTCCTACGAGCAGTACTTC.

The chain joins TRBV30 to TRBJ2-6; 7 bases are shared with TRBD1. J gave up 0 bases and V 5 bases, and 7 bases lay outside the gene matches. CDR1 is GTSNPN, CDR2 SVGIG, per germline (reference sequence). The CDR3 runs to 16 residues. CDR3 protein: CAWDRAPSSGANVLTF. The CDR3 nucleotides read TGTGCCTGGGACAGGGCCCCTTCCTCTGGGGCCAACGTCCTGACTTTC.

The V gene is TRBV7-9, the J gene TRBJ1-1; no firm D call. The germline gives CDR1 SEHNR, CDR2 FQNEAQ (reference sequence). CDR3 length equals 14 residues. V lost 2 bases and J lost 1, with 8 bases in between. The CDR3 loop reads CASSLIRTNTEAFF. In nucleotides, the CDR3 is TGTGCCAGCAGCTTAATCAGAACGAACACTGAAGCTTTCTTT. The whole variable domain, filled in from reference TRBV7-9 and TRBJ1-1, reads DTGVSQNPRHKITKRGQNVTFRCDPISEHNRLYWYRQTLGQGPEFLTYFQNEAQLEKSRLLSDRFSAERPKGSFSTLEIQRTEQGDSAMYLCASSLIRTNTEAFFGQGTRLTVV.

This chain uses TRBV18 with TRBJ2-1, with a weak D call TRBD1 (6 bases). Germline-derived CDR1 and CDR2 are KGHSH and LQKENI. This CDR3 spans 14 amino acids. V dropped 6 bases and J dropped 8 bases, with 17 bases sitting between them. CDR3 DNA sequence: TGTGCCAGCTCTAGGACAGCCGGAGTGGATGAGCAGTTCTTC. Protein sequence: CASSRTAGVDEQFF.

The V gene is TRBV6-5, the J gene TRBJ2-1, with D possibly being TRBD1 (5 bases). The CDR3 runs to 16 residues. Trimming took off 4 bases at V and 2 bases at J, with 15 bases between the two ends. The V gene's germline CDR1 is MNHEY and CDR2 SVGAGI. DNA for the CDR3: TGTGCCAGCAGTTCACCTCATGGGGCACCCTACAATGAGCAGTTCTTC. Translating gives CASSSPHGAPYNEQFF.

The CDR3 is CASSLMGQGASNQPQHF. As DNA, the CDR3 is TGTGCCAGCAGCTTAATGGGGCAGGGGGCAAGCAATCAGCCCCAGCATTTT. The chain joins TRBV7-9 to TRBJ1-5; 8 positions agree with TRBD1. V trimming: 2 bases; J trimming: 1 base; junction bases outside the gene matches: 7. The CDR3 is 17 amino acids. CDR1 and CDR2 from the germline V gene are SEHNR and FQNEAQ (reference sequence).

The rearrangement links TRBV9 to TRBJ2-5; no definite D call. The CDR3 consists of 14 residues. Deletions cut 0 bases from V and 5 bases from J, with 11 bases between. Germline CDR1 and CDR2: SGDLS and YYNGEE. DNA for the CDR3: TGTGCCAGCAGCGTAGATCTGGGTGGGGAGACCCAGTACTTC. Translated, it gives CASSVDLGGETQYF.

The chain joins TRBV11-2 to TRBJ1-2, with TRBD1 matching 7 bases. Germline V gives CDR1 SGHAT, CDR2 FQNNGV. Unmatched junction bases numbered 12, after V lost 1 base and J lost 4 bases. This CDR3 spans 17 amino acids. The CDR3 coding sequence is TGTGCCAGCAGCTTAGGTTCGGGGAGGGGGCGAGCCTATGGCTACACCTTC. It encodes CASSLGSGRGRAYGYTF.

The genes are TRBV4-2 and TRBJ1-1, with 8 bases lining up with TRBD1. The CDR3 is 16 residues long. J gave up 2 bases and V 3 bases, and 8 bases lay outside the gene matches. CDR1 and CDR2 from the germline V gene are LGHNA and YNFKEQ. CDR3 amino acids: CASSQRGTGGNTEAFF. The CDR3 DNA reads TGTGCCAGCAGCCAGAGGGGAACAGGGGGAAACACTGAAGCTTTCTTT.

The gene calls are TRBV29-1 and TRBJ1-2; D is ambiguous. The CDR3 runs 11 residues. V was pared by 4 bases and J by 3 bases, with 6 bases between. The V gene's germline CDR1 is SQVTM and CDR2 ANQGSEA. CDR3: CSVGADYGYTF. The DNA of the CDR3 is TGCAGCGTTGGGGCAGACTATGGCTACACCTTC.

This chain connects TRBV3-1 (or the pseudogene TRBV3-2) to TRBJ1-1; D is unclear. The CDR3 covers 14 residues. Looked up from germline, CDR1 is LGHDT and CDR2 is YNNKEL (reference sequence). Trimming removed 0 bases from V and 5 bases from J, with 10 bases in between. CDR3: CASSQDAGPTEAFF. DNA of the CDR3: TGTGCCAGCAGCCAAGATGCCGGGCCGACTGAAGCTTTCTTT.

V and J are TRBV5-1 and TRBJ2-5; 9 bases line up with TRBD1. CDR1 SGHRS and CDR2 YFSETQ come from the germline V gene. V lost 1 base and J lost 7; bases outside the gene matches: 8. CDR3 size: 15 residues. The CDR3 spells CASSLTGGYGGTQYF. As DNA, the CDR3 is TGCGCCAGCAGCTTGACAGGGGGCTACGGAGGGACCCAGTACTTC.

This clone has only a few counts. The V call is TRBV7-2, the J call TRBJ2-1; no firm D call. V was pared by 1 base and J by 1 base, with 8 bases between. The germline CDR1 and CDR2 sequences are SGHTA and FQGNSA. The CDR3 is made up of 15 amino acids. The CDR3 loop is CASSLDTQSYNEQFF. CDR3 bases: TGTGCCAGCAGCTTAGATACACAGTCCTACAATGAGCAGTTCTTC.